Below are 31 T cell receptor beta chains sequenced from a single sample in a study of T cells in Graves' hyperthyroidism and ophthalmopathy (dated by TCRdb to the late 2010s). Library creation used multiplex PCR. Sequencer: Illumina HiSeq 2000. TCR beta CDR3 regions were amplified from RNA transcripts. For the first round of RT-PCR on the TCR CDR3, the HTBI primer set was used together with the Qiagen OneStep RT-PCR kit. TCRdb cleaned the public reads at Q25 with fastp, built clones with MiXCR and kept in-frame beta chains. Here each entry gathers all rows of one CDR3 protein and keeps the most common genes and DNA. The sample data list under 450,000 distinct CDR3 sequences, and 15% to 18% of these were observed just once. The top ten clonotypes cover approximately 8% of the sample. Specimen: blood. These receptors came from a woman between 18 and 30 years old with Graves' hyperthyroidism.

This clonotype has at least ten counts. The chain is built from TRBV9 and TRBJ2-7; no reliable D call. Germline CDR1 is SGDLS and CDR2 is YYNGEE. V lost 3 bases and J 0 bases, leaving 7 bases between the germline ends. This CDR3 has 13 residues. The CDR3 reads CASSEGSSYEQYF. In DNA form, the CDR3 reads TGTGCCAGCAGCGAGGGATCCTCCTACGAGCAGTACTTC.

The genes are TRBV7-2 and TRBJ2-3; 7 nucleotides align to TRBD2. Germline values: CDR1 SGHTA, CDR2 FQGNSA. V lost 5 bases and J lost 3; bases outside the gene matches: 5. The CDR3 loop spans 14 amino acids. DNA of the CDR3: TGTGCCAGCAGCAATGGGAGGGTAACAGATACGCAGTATTTT. This translates into CASSNGRVTDTQYF.

There are many counts of this clonotype. The J gene is TRBJ2-7, the V gene TRBV20-1; 11 bases line up with TRBD2. This CDR3 contains 14 residues. Per germline, CDR1 DFQATT and CDR2 SNEGSKA (reference sequence). V shed 0 bases and J 6 bases; nucleotides not matched to a gene: 4. CDR3 sequence: CSARDRGLAGEQYF. CDR3 coding DNA: TGCAGTGCTAGAGACCGTGGACTAGCGGGCGAGCAGTACTTC.

The chain uses TRBV14 and TRBJ2-5; 8 bases map to TRBD1. CDR3 length: 18 amino acids. V shed 4 bases, J shed 0 bases, and the junction held 13 bases outside the gene matches. The germline V gene has CDR1 SGHDN and CDR2 FVKESK. CDR3 bases: TGTGCCAGCAGCCGGACAGGGAAGGCCCGCAATTACCAAGAGACCCAGTACTTC. Translation gives CASSRTGKARNYQETQYF.

In its sample, this clonotype was seen a few times. The V and J genes are TRBV11-2 and TRBJ2-7, with 9 bases that match TRBD2. The germline gives CDR1 SGHAT, CDR2 FQNNGV. V was pared by 2 bases and J by 5 bases, with 4 bases of the junction left unmatched. The CDR3 is 14 amino acids. Here the CDR3 DNA reads TGTGCCAGCAGCTTAAGCGGGAGGACTGACGAGCAGTACTTC. Translated, it gives CASSLSGRTDEQYF.

In this sample, this clonotype turned up many times. The gene calls are TRBV20-1 and TRBJ1-5; no definite D call. CDR1 and CDR2 from the germline V gene are DFQATT and SNEGSKA (reference sequence). This CDR3 contains 12 residues. With 3 bases removed from V and 1 base from J, the gap between germline ends came to 4 bases. The CDR3 DNA reads as TGCAGTGCTAGGGGGAGCAATCAGCCCCAGCATTTT. Amino acids: CSARGSNQPQHF.

This clonotype was seen at least ten times. V usage is TRBV2 and J usage is TRBJ2-1, with no clear D. The CDR3 extends over 15 amino acids. The germline CDR1 and CDR2 sequences are SNHLY and FYNNEI. The V gene lost 6 bases and the J gene lost 0 bases, with 12 bases spanning the gap. The CDR3 region is CASRYLESSYNEQFF. In DNA, the CDR3 is TGTGCCAGCAGGTACCTGGAGAGCTCCTACAATGAGCAGTTCTTC. The full variable domain, rest sourced from reference TRBV2 and TRBJ2-1, is EPEVTQTPSHQVTQMGQEVILRCVPISNHLYFYWYRQILGQKVEFLVSFYNNEISEKSEIFDDQFSVERPDGSNFTLKIRSTKLEDSAMYFCASRYLESSYNEQFFGPGTRLTVL.

This clonotype was picked up many times. The junction shows a germline mismatch at one end, possibly a read error. The V and J genes are TRBV28 and TRBJ1-4; D is possibly TRBD1 (6 bases). The CDR3 has 16 amino acids. CDR1 MDHEN and CDR2 SYDVKM come from the germline V gene. In DNA form, the CDR3 reads TGTGCCAGCAGTTTGGTTCCGTACAGGGATAATAAAAAACTGTTTTTT. Translated: CASSLVPYRDNKKLFF. Together with reference TRBV28 and TRBJ1-4, the CDR3 gives the full variable domain: DVKVTQSSRYLVKRTGEKVFLECVQDMDHENMFWYRQDPGLGLRLIYFSYDVKMKEKGDIPEGYSVSREKKERFSLILESASTNQTSMYLCASSLVPYRDNKKLFFGSGTQLSVL.

In its sample, this clonotype was seen many times. The chain has TRBV5-1 and TRBJ1-2; D gene uncertain. Germline V gene sequence: CDR1 SGHRS, CDR2 YFSETQ. CDR3 length: 15 residues. Trimming cost V 0 bases and J 4 bases, with 13 bases left between them. This CDR3 reads CASSLENKLGYGYTF. The DNA of the CDR3 is TGCGCCAGCAGCTTGGAGAACAAGCTGGGCTATGGCTACACCTTC.

This clonotype was seen more than once but under ten times. The gene calls are TRBV13 and TRBJ1-2; no firm D call. CDR3 length equals 11 residues. CDR1 is PRHDT and CDR2 is FYEKMQ in the germline V gene (reference sequence). Trimming removed 0 bases from V and 7 bases from J, with 3 bases in between. The CDR3 reads CASSLGRGYTF. CDR3 in DNA: TGTGCCAGCAGCTTAGGTCGTGGCTACACCTTC.

The chain links TRBV7-9 to TRBJ1-2; D gene unclear. The CDR3 covers 15 residues. CDR1 and CDR2 from the germline V gene are SEHNR and FQNEAQ (reference sequence). V lost 1 base and J 2 bases, leaving 11 bases between the germline ends. CDR3 DNA sequence: TGTGCCAGCAGCTTAGGAGACGGGCCCAACTATGGCTACACCTTC. It translates to CASSLGDGPNYGYTF.

The chain joins TRBV6-2 or TRBV6-3 to TRBJ2-7; 10 bases are shared with TRBD1. Germline trimming cut 5 bases from V and 3 bases from J; bases unmatched to any gene: 4. CDR3 length: 14 amino acids. The germline V gene has CDR1 MNHEY and CDR2 SVGEGT. The CDR3, as DNA: TGTGCCAGCAGTCACGACAGGGGGCGCTACGAGCAGTACTTC. Protein product: CASSHDRGRYEQYF.

There are many counts of this clonotype. The CDR3 region has the DNA TGCAGTGCCAGTTCTGGGGCAGGGCGAGGTCAGCCCCAGCATTTT. It codes for CSASSGAGRGQPQHF. The chain couples TRBV20-1 to TRBJ1-5; D is possibly TRBD1 (5 bases). The CDR3 covers 15 residues. Between the trimmed V and J ends, which lost 6 bases and 6 bases, there was a span of 21 bases. CDR1 is DFQATT, CDR2 SNEGSKA, per germline (reference sequence).

This clonotype was seen many times. The chain uses TRBV20-1 and TRBJ2-7; D may be TRBD1 (6 bases). Germline loops: CDR1 DFQATT, CDR2 SNEGSKA (reference sequence). The length of the CDR3 is 17 residues. Deletions cut 0 bases from V and 3 bases from J, with 21 bases between. The CDR3 sequence: CSARDPRDGLGGYEQYF. CDR3 in DNA: TGCAGTGCTAGAGATCCCCGGGACGGTCTAGGGGGCTACGAGCAGTACTTC.

The V and J genes are TRBV19 and TRBJ2-1; 9 positions agree with TRBD1. The CDR3 is 15 amino acids. J was trimmed by 4 bases and V by 5 bases; bases with no gene match: 6. Germline loops: CDR1 LNHDA, CDR2 SQIVND (reference sequence). The CDR3 protein is CASSGTTGGYNEQFF. The CDR3 DNA reads as TGTGCCAGTAGTGGGACGACAGGGGGTTACAATGAGCAGTTCTTC.

The chain couples TRBV6-9 to TRBJ1-1; D unresolved. Germline lookup yields CDR1 MNHGY and CDR2 SVAAGI. This CDR3 contains 15 residues. With 2 bases removed from V and 0 bases from J, the gap between germline ends came to 10 bases. The CDR3, as DNA: TGTGCCAGCAGTTATATCGGCCCGTTGAACACTGAAGCTTTCTTT. Its protein is CASSYIGPLNTEAFF.

This chain uses TRBV6-1 with TRBJ2-5; 12 nucleotides line up with TRBD2. V lost 5 bases and J lost 5; bases outside the gene matches: 6. This CDR3 comprises 15 residues. Germline CDR1 and CDR2: MNHNS and SASEGT. The CDR3 DNA follows: TGTGCCAGCAGTCGGACTAGCGGGGTCGGGGAGACCCAGTACTTC. The encoded protein is CASSRTSGVGETQYF.

Of note for this clonotype: A much larger clone differs from this one at a single base, so this may be a read error. The chain carries TRBV18 and TRBJ2-1; D is unclear. Per germline, CDR1 KGHSH and CDR2 LQKENI. This CDR3 has 16 amino acids. CDR3 DNA: TGTGTCAGCTCGCCATCCGCGGTCCGCTCCTACAATGAGCAGTTCTTC. Protein sequence: CVSSPSAVRSYNEQFF.

This clonotype occurred many times. The V gene is TRBV5-7, the J gene TRBJ2-1; TRBD2 matches 7 bases. TRBV5-7 is assigned to the ORF class and has an uncertain function. V lost 2 bases and J lost 8; bases outside the gene matches: 4. The length of the CDR3 is 13 residues. The DNA of the CDR3 is TGTGCCAGCAGCTTAGGGGAGGGCGATGAGCAGTTCTTC. This encodes CASSLGEGDEQFF.

This clonotype was detected many times. For the CDR3, the DNA is TGTGCCAGCAGTTTGCCAGTTTGGGGGGCTGACACCATATATTTT. Its translation is CASSLPVWGADTIYF. The chain recombines TRBV28 with TRBJ1-3, with TRBD1 as a possible D gene (6 bases). This CDR3 is 15 amino acids long. Trimming pared 3 bases from V and 8 bases from J, leaving 17 bases between. CDR1 is MDHEN, CDR2 SYDVKM, per germline.

This clonotype was observed a few times. This sequence joins TRBV4-1 and TRBJ2-2, with unresolved D. Trimming cost V 9 bases and J 6 bases, with 8 bases left between them. From germline, CDR1 is MGHRA and CDR2 YSYEKL. CDR3 length equals 11 residues. Written as DNA, the CDR3 is TGCGCCAGTTGGGATTCCGGGGAGCTGTTTTTT. It yields the protein CASWDSGELFF.

This clonotype has more than one count but fewer than ten. The rearrangement links TRBV19 to TRBJ2-7, with TRBD2 identical over 11 bases. The length of the CDR3 is 19 residues. CDR1 LNHDA and CDR2 SQIVND come from the germline V gene (reference sequence). V was clipped by 5 bases and J by 2 bases; unmatched bases: 17. The CDR3 loop reads CASSDFGRGRLAGTYEQYF. As DNA, the CDR3 is TGTGCCAGTAGTGATTTTGGCAGGGGAAGACTAGCGGGGACCTACGAGCAGTACTTC.

This clonotype was detected only a few times. This chain connects TRBV15 to TRBJ2-2, with D possibly called TRBD1 or TRBD2 (5 bases each). V lost 5 bases and J lost 5, with 15 bases in between. In germline, CDR1 is LNHNV, CDR2 YYDKDF (reference sequence). The CDR3 spans 15 residues. The CDR3, as DNA: TGTGCCACCAGCGCACGAGGGGCAGGGACCGGGGAGCTGTTTTTT. Translation gives CATSARGAGTGELFF.

This clonotype has ten or more counts. This chain uses TRBV27 with TRBJ1-1; the D gene is possibly TRBD1 (5 bases). The CDR3 length is 14 residues. The germline gives CDR1 MNHEY, CDR2 SMNVEV (reference sequence). Trimming pared 0 bases from V and 3 bases from J, leaving 8 bases between. The CDR3 is CASSLSWGYTEAFF. The CDR3 nucleotides read TGTGCCAGCAGTTTATCGTGGGGGTACACTGAAGCTTTCTTT.

The chain links TRBV7-2 to TRBJ1-1, with D possibly matching TRBD1 (6 bases). The CDR3 spans 16 residues. Trimming stripped 0 bases from V and 4 bases from J, with 15 bases between. Germline V gene sequence: CDR1 SGHTA, CDR2 FQGNSA. The CDR3 DNA sequence: TGTGCCAGCAGCTTAGCTGGGGGCAGGGATAGCACTGAAGCTTTCTTT. Translation gives CASSLAGGRDSTEAFF.

This clonotype was detected ten times or more. V is TRBV7-9 and J is TRBJ2-7, with D uncertain. V gave up 6 bases and J gave up 6 bases, with 9 bases separating them. Germline CDR1 and CDR2: SEHNR and FQNEAQ (reference sequence). This CDR3 contains 11 residues. CDR3 sequence reads: CASSLDSEQYF. Written as DNA, the CDR3 is TGTGCCAGCAGTCTAGACTCCGAGCAGTACTTC.

This clonotype appeared a few times. The V call is TRBV12-3 or TRBV12-4, the J call TRBJ2-1, with 13 positions matching TRBD2. V shed 6 bases, J shed 6 bases, and the junction held 5 bases outside the gene matches. The CDR3 has 15 amino acids. The CDR3 DNA is TGTGCCAGCAGGACGACTAGCGGGGGGCTCAATGAGCAGTTCTTC. Translation: CASRTTSGGLNEQFF.

This clonotype was found a few times. The chain links TRBV11-3 to TRBJ2-1; D is unresolved. This CDR3 has 17 residues. CDR1 and CDR2 from the germline V gene are SGHNT and YENEEA. The germline V and J ends were trimmed by 0 bases and 6 bases, with 18 bases remaining between them. The CDR3 bases are TGTGCCAGCAGCTTAGAGAGTCGGCCTCTCCTTGGCAATGAGCAGTTCTTC. Translating gives CASSLESRPLLGNEQFF.

Ten or more counts support this clonotype. The rearrangement links TRBV12-3 or TRBV12-4 to TRBJ2-3; 10 bases fit TRBD2. The CDR3 loop spans 16 amino acids. Trimming at V came to 4 bases and at J to 4 bases, leaving 8 bases not matched to a gene. CDR3 in amino acids: CASSSQRGGPADTQYF. The CDR3 DNA sequence: TGTGCCAGCAGTTCCCAGCGGGGGGGCCCTGCAGATACGCAGTATTTT.

Points on this clonotype: Just one base apart from a much larger clone, this may be a read error. The chain has TRBV18 and TRBJ2-7, with a tentative D call TRBD1 (6 bases). Trimming removed 6 bases at V and 1 base at J, with 13 bases between. This CDR3 region has 14 residues. Germline loops: CDR1 KGHSH, CDR2 LQKENI. The CDR3 region has the DNA TGTGCCAGCTCTGAACTGGACAGTTCCTACGAGCAGTACTTC. This sequence encodes CASSELDSSYEQYF.

This clonotype was recorded at least ten times. The rearrangement joins TRBV28 to TRBJ2-1; D not resolved. V lost 8 bases and J lost 7, with 15 bases in between. CDR3 length: 13 amino acids. From germline, CDR1 is MDHEN and CDR2 SYDVKM. CDR3 amino acids: CASSGPFRNEQFF. In DNA form, the CDR3 reads TGTGCCAGCTCGGGTCCCTTCCGAAATGAGCAGTTCTTC. Combining the CDR3 with reference TRBV28 and TRBJ2-1 gives the whole variable domain DVKVTQSSRYLVKRTGEKVFLECVQDMDHENMFWYRQDPGLGLRLIYFSYDVKMKEKGDIPEGYSVSREKKERFSLILESASTNQTSMYLCASSGPFRNEQFFGPGTRLTVL.